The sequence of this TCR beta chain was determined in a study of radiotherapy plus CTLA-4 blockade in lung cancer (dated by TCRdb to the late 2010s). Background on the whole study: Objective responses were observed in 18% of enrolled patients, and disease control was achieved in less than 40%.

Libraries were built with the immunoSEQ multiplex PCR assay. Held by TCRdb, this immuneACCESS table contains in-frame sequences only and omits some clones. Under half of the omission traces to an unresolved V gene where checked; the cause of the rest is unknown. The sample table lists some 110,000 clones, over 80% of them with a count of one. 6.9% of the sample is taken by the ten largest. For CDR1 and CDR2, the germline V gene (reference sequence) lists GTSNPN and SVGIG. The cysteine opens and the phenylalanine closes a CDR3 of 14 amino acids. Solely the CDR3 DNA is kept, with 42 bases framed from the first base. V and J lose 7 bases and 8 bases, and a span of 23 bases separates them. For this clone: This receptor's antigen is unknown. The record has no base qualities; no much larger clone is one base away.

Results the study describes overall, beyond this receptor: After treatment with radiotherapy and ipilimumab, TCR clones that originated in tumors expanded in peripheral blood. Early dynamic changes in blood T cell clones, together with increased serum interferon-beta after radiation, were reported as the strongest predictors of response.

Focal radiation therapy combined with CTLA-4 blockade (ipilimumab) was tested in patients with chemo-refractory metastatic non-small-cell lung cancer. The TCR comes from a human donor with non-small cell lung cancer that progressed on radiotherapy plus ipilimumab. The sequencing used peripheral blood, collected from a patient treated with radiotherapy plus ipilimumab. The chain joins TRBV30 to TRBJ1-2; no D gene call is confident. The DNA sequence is TGTGCCTCAACGGTAGGAGGGCCTCCTCGGGGCTACACCTTC. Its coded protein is CASTVGGPPRGYTF.